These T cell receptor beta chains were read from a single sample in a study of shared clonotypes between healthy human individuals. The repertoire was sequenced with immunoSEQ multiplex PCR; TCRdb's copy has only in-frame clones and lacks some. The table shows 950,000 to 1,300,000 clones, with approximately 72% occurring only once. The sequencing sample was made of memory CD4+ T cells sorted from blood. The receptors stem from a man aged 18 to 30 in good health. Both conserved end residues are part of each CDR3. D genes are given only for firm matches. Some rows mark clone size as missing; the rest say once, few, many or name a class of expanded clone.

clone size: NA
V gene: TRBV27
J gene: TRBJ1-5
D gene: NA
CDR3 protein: CASRPLPGSQPQHF
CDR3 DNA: TGTGCCAGCAGGCCTCTCCCGGGGAGTCAGCCCCAGCATTTT

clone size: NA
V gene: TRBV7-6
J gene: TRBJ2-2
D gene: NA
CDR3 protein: CASGSERPSTGELFF
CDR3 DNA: TGTGCCAGCGGCTCAGAGCGGCCGAGCACCGGGGAGCTGTTTTTT

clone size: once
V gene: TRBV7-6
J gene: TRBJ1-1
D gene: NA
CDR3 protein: CASSLDGSSGTELAFF
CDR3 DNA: TGTGCCAGCAGCTTAGATGGAAGCTCTGGGACGGAATTAGCTTTCTTT

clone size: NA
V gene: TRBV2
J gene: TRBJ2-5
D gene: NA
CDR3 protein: CASSERETQYF
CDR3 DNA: TGTGCCAGCAGTGAGCGGGAGACCCAGTACTTC

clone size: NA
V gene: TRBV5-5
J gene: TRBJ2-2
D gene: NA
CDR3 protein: CASSLPGNTGELFF
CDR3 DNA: TGTGCCAGCAGCTTACCGGGAAACACCGGGGAGCTGTTTTTT

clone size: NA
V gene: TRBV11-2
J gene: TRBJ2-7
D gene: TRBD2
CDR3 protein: CASSLEGLAGGYEQYF
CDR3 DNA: TGTGCCAGCAGCTTAGAAGGTCTAGCGGGAGGCTACGAGCAGTACTTC

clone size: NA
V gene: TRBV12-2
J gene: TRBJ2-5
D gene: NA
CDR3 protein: CASRPRSTVACKGGPRETQYF
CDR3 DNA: TGTGCAAGTCGCCCCAGGAGTACCGTAGCGTGTAAGGGAGGGCCGAGGGAGACCCAGTACTTC

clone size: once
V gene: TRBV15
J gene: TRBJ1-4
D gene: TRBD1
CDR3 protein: CATSKTGFGEKLFF
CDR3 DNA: TGTGCCACCAGCAAGACAGGGTTTGGTGAAAAACTGTTTTTT

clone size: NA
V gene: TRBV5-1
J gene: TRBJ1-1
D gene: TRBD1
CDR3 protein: CASSLDPQGMNTEAFF
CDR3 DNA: TGCGCCAGCAGCTTGGACCCACAGGGGATGAACACTGAAGCTTTCTTT

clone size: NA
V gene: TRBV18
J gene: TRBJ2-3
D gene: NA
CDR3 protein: CASSRDHTDTQYF
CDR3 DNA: TGTGCCAGCTCACGGGACCACACAGATACGCAGTATTTT

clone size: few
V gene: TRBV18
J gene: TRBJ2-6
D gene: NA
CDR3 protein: CASSPPVGANVLTF
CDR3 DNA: TGTGCCAGCTCACCACCGGTTGGGGCCAACGTCCTGACTTTC

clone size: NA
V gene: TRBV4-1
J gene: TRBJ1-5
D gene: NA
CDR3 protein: CASSQFSPISGLGQPQHF
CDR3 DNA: TGCGCCAGCAGCCAATTTTCCCCGATCAGTGGATTGGGTCAGCCCCAGCATTTT

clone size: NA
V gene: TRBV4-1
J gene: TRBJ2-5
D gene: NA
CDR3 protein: CASSLNWAGRETQYF
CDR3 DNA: TGCGCCAGCAGCCTAAACTGGGCAGGTCGAGAGACCCAGTACTTC

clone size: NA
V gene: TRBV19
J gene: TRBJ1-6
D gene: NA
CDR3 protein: CASSITLMKGGSPLHF
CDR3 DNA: TGTGCCAGTAGTATAACCCTGATGAAGGGTGGATCACCCCTCCACTTT

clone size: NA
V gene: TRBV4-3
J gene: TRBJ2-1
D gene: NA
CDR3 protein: CASSQDRADAKQFF
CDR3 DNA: TGCGCCAGCAGCCAAGATAGGGCGGACGCCAAGCAGTTCTTC

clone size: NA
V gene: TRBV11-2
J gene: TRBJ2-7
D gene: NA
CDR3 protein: CASSSLTGTQFSEQYF
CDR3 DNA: TGTGCCAGCAGTTCCCTAACCGGGACCCAATTTTCCGAGCAGTACTTC

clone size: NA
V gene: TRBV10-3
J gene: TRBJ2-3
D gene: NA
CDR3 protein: CAIARTGDDTQYF
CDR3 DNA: TGTGCCATCGCAAGGACTGGAGACGATACGCAGTATTTT

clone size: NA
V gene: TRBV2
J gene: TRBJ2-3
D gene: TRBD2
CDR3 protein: CATISGGAGDTQYF
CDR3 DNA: TGTGCCACTATTAGCGGGGGGGCAGGAGATACGCAGTATTTT

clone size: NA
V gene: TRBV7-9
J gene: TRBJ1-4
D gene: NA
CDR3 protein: CASASQGREKLFF
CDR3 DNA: TGTGCCAGCGCTTCGCAGGGTCGGGAAAAACTGTTTTTT

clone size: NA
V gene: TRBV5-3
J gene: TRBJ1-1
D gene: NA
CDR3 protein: CARSFEQQNTEAFF
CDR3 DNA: TGTGCCAGAAGCTTTGAACAGCAAAACACTGAAGCTTTCTTT

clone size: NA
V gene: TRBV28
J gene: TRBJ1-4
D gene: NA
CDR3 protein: CASATTADGEKLFF
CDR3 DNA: TGTGCCAGCGCTACTACCGCGGACGGCGAAAAACTGTTTTTT

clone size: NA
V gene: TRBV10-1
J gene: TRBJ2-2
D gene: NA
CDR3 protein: CASSSNRAGELFF
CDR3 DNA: TGCGCCAGCAGTTCTAACAGGGCCGGGGAGCTGTTTTTT

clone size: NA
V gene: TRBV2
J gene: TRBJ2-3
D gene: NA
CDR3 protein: CASSLATNTQGTQYF
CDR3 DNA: TGTGCCAGCAGCCTCGCTACTAATACCCAAGGCACGCAGTATTTT

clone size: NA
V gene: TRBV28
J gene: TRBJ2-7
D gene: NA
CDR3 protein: CASRSTRAEQYF
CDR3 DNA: TGTGCCAGCAGATCCACGCGAGCCGAGCAGTACTTC

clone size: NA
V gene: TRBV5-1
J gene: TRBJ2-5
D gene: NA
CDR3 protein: CASSFTDGKETQYF
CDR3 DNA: TGCGCCAGCAGCTTTACGGACGGAAAAGAGACCCAGTACTTC

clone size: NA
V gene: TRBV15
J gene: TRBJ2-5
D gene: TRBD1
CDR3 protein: CATSRNRGNPQETQYF
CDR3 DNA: TGTGCCACCAGCAGAAACAGGGGGAACCCTCAAGAGACCCAGTACTTC

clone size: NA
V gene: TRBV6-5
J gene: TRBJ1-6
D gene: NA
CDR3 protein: CASSSTPSALHF
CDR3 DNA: TGTGCCAGCAGTTCCACCCCATCCGCCCTCCACTTT

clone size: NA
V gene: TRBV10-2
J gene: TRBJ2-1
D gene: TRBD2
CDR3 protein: CASSELSGGRFF
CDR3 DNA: TGCGCCAGCAGTGAGCTTAGCGGGGGAAGGTTCTTC

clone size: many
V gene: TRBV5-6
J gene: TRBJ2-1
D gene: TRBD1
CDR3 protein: CASSFGQGARSSYNEQFF
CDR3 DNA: TGTGCCAGCAGCTTCGGACAGGGGGCAAGGAGCTCCTACAATGAGCAGTTCTTC

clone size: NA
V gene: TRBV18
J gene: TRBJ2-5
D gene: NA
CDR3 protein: CASSPMRGTETQYF
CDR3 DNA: TGTGCCAGCTCACCGATGAGAGGGACGGAGACCCAGTACTTC

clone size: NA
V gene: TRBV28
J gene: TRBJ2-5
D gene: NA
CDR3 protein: CASSGNGEGTQYF
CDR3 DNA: TGTGCCAGCAGTGGGAATGGAGAGGGGACCCAGTACTTC

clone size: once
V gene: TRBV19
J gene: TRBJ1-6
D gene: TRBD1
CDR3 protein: CASSTRGQSYNSPLHF
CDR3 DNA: TGTGCCAGTAGCACGAGGGGACAGTCCTATAATTCACCCCTCCACTTT

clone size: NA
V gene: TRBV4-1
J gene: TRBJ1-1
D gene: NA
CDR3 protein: CASTVTLGGVTEAFF
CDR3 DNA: TGCGCCAGCACGGTAACCCTTGGAGGGGTAACTGAAGCTTTCTTT

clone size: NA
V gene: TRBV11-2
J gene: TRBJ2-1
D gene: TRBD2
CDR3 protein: CASSPSGQRGSIEQFF
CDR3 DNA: TGTGCCAGCAGCCCGTCGGGTCAGCGGGGGTCTATTGAGCAGTTCTTC

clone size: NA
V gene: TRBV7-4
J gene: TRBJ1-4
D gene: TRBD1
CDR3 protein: CASAPLYGKGASNEKLFF
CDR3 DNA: TGTGCCAGCGCGCCTTTGTACGGGAAGGGGGCTTCTAATGAAAAACTGTTTTTT

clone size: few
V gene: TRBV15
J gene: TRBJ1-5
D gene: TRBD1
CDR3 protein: CATSSKQGPGQPQHF
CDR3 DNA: TGTGCCACCAGCAGCAAACAGGGGCCGGGTCAGCCCCAGCATTTT

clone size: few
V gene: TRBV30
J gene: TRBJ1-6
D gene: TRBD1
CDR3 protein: CAWSRAGGRNSPLHF
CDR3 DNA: TGTGCCTGGAGTAGGGCAGGGGGCCGAAATTCACCCCTCCACTTT

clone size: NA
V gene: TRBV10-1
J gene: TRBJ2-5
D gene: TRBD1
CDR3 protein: CASNRTPDQGACETQYF
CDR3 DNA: TGCGCCAGCAACAGGACTCCAGACCAGGGGGCCTGTGAGACCCAGTACTTC

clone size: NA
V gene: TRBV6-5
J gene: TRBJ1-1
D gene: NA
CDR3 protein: CASSPHGNTNTEAFF
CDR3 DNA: TGTGCCAGCAGTCCACATGGGAACACAAACACTGAAGCTTTCTTT

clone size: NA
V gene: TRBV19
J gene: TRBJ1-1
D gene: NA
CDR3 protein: CASRGGGTRFGAEAFF
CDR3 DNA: TGTGCCAGTAGGGGCGGGGGGACGAGGTTTGGGGCTGAAGCTTTCTTT

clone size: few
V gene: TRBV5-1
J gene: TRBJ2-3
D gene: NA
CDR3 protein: CASSLSLSTPADTQYF
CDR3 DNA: TGCGCCAGCAGCTTGTCGCTCAGCACACCGGCAGATACGCAGTATTTT

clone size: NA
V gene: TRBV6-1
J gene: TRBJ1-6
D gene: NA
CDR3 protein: CASSEGSGSYNSPLHF
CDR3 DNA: TGTGCCAGCAGTGAAGGGTCAGGCTCCTATAATTCACCCCTCCACTTT

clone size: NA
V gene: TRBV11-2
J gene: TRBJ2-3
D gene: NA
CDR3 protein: CASSFGNIVDTQYF
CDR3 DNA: TGTGCCAGCAGCTTCGGAAACATTGTAGATACGCAGTATTTT

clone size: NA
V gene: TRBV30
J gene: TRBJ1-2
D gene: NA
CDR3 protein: CAWNIRTECYTF
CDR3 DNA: TGTGCCTGGAATATCAGGACAGAATGTTACACCTTC

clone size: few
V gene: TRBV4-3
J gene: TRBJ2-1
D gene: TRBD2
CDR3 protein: CASSQDHPGLAGSEQFF
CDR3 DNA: TGCGCCAGCAGCCAAGATCATCCCGGACTAGCGGGTTCTGAGCAGTTCTTC

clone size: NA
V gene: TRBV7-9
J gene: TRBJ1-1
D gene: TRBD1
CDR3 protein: CASSGQGVTEAFF
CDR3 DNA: TGTGCCAGCTCCGGACAGGGGGTTACTGAAGCTTTCTTT

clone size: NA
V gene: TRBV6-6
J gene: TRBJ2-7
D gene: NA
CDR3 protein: CASSQGEVGPYEQYF
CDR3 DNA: TGTGCCAGCAGTCAGGGGGAGGTGGGTCCCTACGAGCAGTACTTC

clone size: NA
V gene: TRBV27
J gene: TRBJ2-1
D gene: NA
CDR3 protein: CAIRSQAWKDEQFF
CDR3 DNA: TGTGCCATCAGATCACAGGCCTGGAAGGATGAGCAGTTCTTC